The 26 T cell receptor beta chains below were found in one sample sequenced in a study of tumor and adjacent non-tumor tissue in lung cancer. This sample's RNA came from whole unsorted tissue. The library came from three nested PCR rounds adapted from ARM-PCR protocols. TCRdb itself ran the multiplex PCR reads through MiXCR, one entry per CDR3 protein. The data contain tens of thousands of distinct CDR3 sequences, 72% of them singletons. The sequenced material came from lung tumor tissue. The receptors were gathered from a woman between 40 and 55 years old with non-small cell lung cancer.

This clonotype was seen ten or more times. The chain couples TRBV5-1 to TRBJ1-5; a possible D gene is TRBD1 (5 bases). The V gene lost 4 bases and the J gene lost 3 bases, with 14 bases spanning the gap. This CDR3 has 15 residues. Germline CDR1 is SGHRS and CDR2 is YFSETQ. CDR3 residues: CASSDGTGSNQPQHF. CDR3 sequence (DNA): TGCGCCAGCAGCGACGGCACAGGATCCAATCAGCCCCAGCATTTT. Based on the CDR3 plus reference TRBV5-1 and TRBJ1-5, the full variable domain is KAGVTQTPRYLIKTRGQQVTLSCSPISGHRSVSWYQQTPGQGLQFLFEYFSETQRNKGNFPGRFSGRQFSNSRSEMNVSTLELGDSALYLCASSDGTGSNQPQHFGDGTRLSIL.

About this clonotype: The conserved phenylalanine or tryptophan is not found at the CDR3 terminus, so this likely reflects a read error. No DNA is shown, since the ends of the CDR3 on it are uncertain; the CDR3 is the one TCRdb lists. This chain links TRBV29-1 with TRBJ2-7; whether TRBD1, the table's D call, matches the DNA was not checked. The CDR3 comprises 13 residues, both ends counted. Germline loops: CDR1 SQVTM, CDR2 ANQGSEA. CDR3 amino acids: CSVVGGVFGEQSL.

The chain employs TRBV29-1 and TRBJ2-1, with 7 positions matching TRBD2. Germline trimming cut 6 bases from V and 6 bases from J; bases unmatched to any gene: 11. This CDR3 comprises 14 residues. Germline CDR1 reads SQVTM; CDR2 reads ANQGSEA. CDR3 sequence (DNA): TGCAGCGTCGTTATACTAGCGAACTCCAATGAGCAGTTCTTC. It is translated as CSVVILANSNEQFF.

As concerns this clonotype: An end of the junction does not agree with germline; a read error may underlie this. The V and J genes are TRBV29-1 and TRBJ2-1; 12 bases map to TRBD2. Germline-derived CDR1 and CDR2 are SQVTM and ANQGSEA. This CDR3 is 16 amino acids long. In DNA form, the CDR3 reads TGCAACGTTGAAGCAATGACTAGCGGGAGAGGGGGTGAGCAATTCTTC. Its translation: CNVEAMTSGRGGEQFF.

Details on this clonotype: Relative to the germline gene, one junction end is altered; a read error may explain this. DNA of the CDR3: TGTACCAGCAGTGCGCAGGGTAAGGGGAGCAATCAGCCCCAGCATTTT. It codes for CTSSAQGKGSNQPQHF. V gene TRBV4-2 combines with J gene TRBJ1-5; perhaps TRBD1 as D (5 bases). Per the germline V gene, CDR1 is LGHNA and CDR2 is YNFKEQ. The CDR3 spans 16 residues.

On this clonotype: At one end, the junction sequence differs from germline, possibly due to a read error. The chain employs TRBV25-1 and TRBJ1-6; D not certain. The CDR3 totals 12 residues. In germline, CDR1 is MGHDK, CDR2 SYGVNS. The DNA of the CDR3 is TGTGTCAGCGGTCGCTATAATTCACACCTCCACTTT. Translating gives CVSGRYNSHLHF.

This clonotype was counted only a few times. A single base separates this from a much larger clone, so it may be a read error. The chain is built from TRBV11-3 and TRBJ2-1; D uncertain. Looked up from germline, CDR1 is SGHNT and CDR2 is YENEEA. CDR3 size: 11 residues. Here the CDR3 reads CTGSLRFEQFF. In nucleotides, the CDR3 is TGTACCGGCAGCTTACGGTTCGAGCAGTTCTTC. The entire variable domain, with the rest obtained from reference TRBV11-3 and TRBJ2-1, is as follows: EAGVVQSPRYKIIEKKQPVAFWCNPISGHNTLYWYLQNLGQGPELLIRYENEEAVDDSQLPKDRFSAERLKGVDSTLKIQPAELGDSAVYLCTGSLRFEQFFGPGTRLTVL.

Regarding this clonotype: A read error may be the cause here, since a much bigger clone is one base away. The rearrangement joins TRBV6-5 to TRBJ2-5, with 12 bases lining up with TRBD2. Germline assignment: CDR1 MNHEY and CDR2 SVGAGI. CDR3 size: 14 residues. The CDR3 reads CTSRVTSGSQTQYF. The CDR3 DNA reads TGTACCAGCAGGGTGACTAGCGGGAGTCAGACCCAGTACTTC.

Of note for this clonotype: The junction and the germline gene differ at one end; a read error may be behind it. J is TRBJ2-7 and V is TRBV4-2; the match to TRBD1 covers 7 bases. CDR1 and CDR2 from the germline V gene are LGHNA and YNFKEQ. The CDR3 spans 15 residues. CDR3 sequence reads: CASSRRTGEFYKQYF. DNA for the CDR3: TGTGCCAGCAGCCGAAGAACAGGGGAATTCTACAAGCAGTACTTC.

The gene calls are TRBV11-2 and TRBJ2-1; 7 nucleotides match TRBD2. Germline CDR1 and CDR2: SGHAT and FQNNGV. J lost 8 bases, V lost 5 bases, and 15 bases had no gene match. The CDR3 has 16 amino acids. CDR3 residues: CASSLGPGGILYEQFF. The CDR3 DNA reads as TGTGCCAGCAGCCTAGGCCCGGGGGGAATCCTCTATGAGCAGTTCTTC.

For this clonotype: This is likely a read error, given that the CDR3 carries no conserved phenylalanine or tryptophan at its end. This chain connects TRBV6-2 or TRBV6-3 to TRBJ2-7; D uncertain. CDR1 and CDR2 from the germline V gene are MNHEY and SVGEGT. This CDR3 has 12 residues. DNA for the CDR3: TGTGCTAGCAGTTACTCGAACTGCGAGCAGTACCTC. This sequence encodes CASSYSNCEQYL.

As for this clonotype: A much more abundant neighbour one base away suggests this may be a read error. The rearrangement uses TRBV5-1 and TRBJ2-7; TRBD1 matches 7 bases. The CDR3 length is 14 residues. Germline lookup yields CDR1 SGHRS and CDR2 YFSETQ. The CDR3 region has the DNA TGCACCAGCAGCTTCTCAACAGGGGTCTACGAGCAGTACTTC. Translating it yields CTSSFSTGVYEQYF.

The rearrangement links TRBV7-2 to TRBJ2-1; D gene unclear. Germline CDR1 reads SGHTA; CDR2 reads FQGNSA. V lost 2 bases, J lost 2 bases, and 4 bases lay in between. The CDR3 sequence is 13 residues long. CDR3 loop: CASSLYAYNEQFF. CDR3 sequence (DNA): TGTGCCAGCAGCTTATATGCCTACAATGAGCAGTTCTTC.

This chain joins TRBV11-3 and TRBJ2-1; possible D gene TRBD2, 5 bases. Germline lookup yields CDR1 SGHNT and CDR2 YENEEA. Trimming removed 3 bases from V and 9 bases from J, with 18 bases in between. The CDR3 has 15 residues. CDR3 nucleotide sequence: TGTGCCAGCAGCTTCCGCCCCGGGGAGTATAGTGAGCAGTTCTTC. Protein: CASSFRPGEYSEQFF.

The chain couples TRBV6-1 to TRBJ1-1; TRBD1 is a possible D gene (5 bases). Germline values: CDR1 MNHNS, CDR2 SASEGT. The CDR3 loop spans 14 amino acids. V dropped 3 bases and J dropped 3 bases, with 11 bases sitting between them. The CDR3 nucleotides are TGTGCCAGCAGTGACTCAGGGAATGACACTGAAGCTTTCTTT. This encodes CASSDSGNDTEAFF.

This clonotype was picked up many times. The chain joins TRBV12-3 or TRBV12-4 to TRBJ2-3; either TRBD1 or TRBD2 may fit D (6 bases each). This CDR3 is 16 amino acids long. Between the trimmed V and J ends, which lost 3 bases and 2 bases, there was a span of 15 bases. As DNA, the CDR3 is TGTGCCAGCAGTTTCGGCAGGACGGGGGCCACAGATACGCAGTATTTT. Its protein product is CASSFGRTGATDTQYF.

In the case of this clonotype: One end of the junction is discordant with germline, which a read error may explain. The J gene is TRBJ2-1, the V gene TRBV5-6; weak D call: TRBD1 (5 bases). The length of the CDR3 is 12 residues. The germline V gene has CDR1 SGHDT and CDR2 YYEEEE. CDR3 bases: TGTCCCAGCAACCACAGGCGAGGTGAGCAGTTCTTC. This codes for CPSNHRRGEQFF. The whole variable domain, remainder taken from reference TRBV5-6 and TRBJ2-1, is DAGVTQSPTHLIKTRGQQVTLRCSPKSGHDTVSWYQQALGQGPQFIFQYYEEEERQRGNFPDRFSGHQFPNYSSELNVNALLLGDSALYLCPSNHRRGEQFFGPGTRLTVL.

Comment on this clonotype: The junction departs from the called germline gene at one end, perhaps through a read error. This chain connects TRBV4-1 to TRBJ2-1, with D tentatively TRBD1 or TRBD2 (5 bases each). This CDR3 is 15 amino acids long. Germline CDR1 is MGHRA and CDR2 is YSYEKL. CDR3 sequence (DNA): TGCTCCAGCAGAATGGGACGGGGAATCTACAATGAGCAGTTCTTC. Translation: CSSRMGRGIYNEQFF.

The chain links TRBV4-1 to TRBJ1-2; the D is unclear. This CDR3 has 15 amino acids. CDR1 and CDR2 from the germline V gene are MGHRA and YSYEKL. V dropped 10 bases and J dropped 6 bases, with 24 bases sitting between them. The CDR3 region is CANSRWQEREDGYTF. The DNA for the CDR3 is TGCGCCAACTCAAGATGGCAGGAGAGGGAAGATGGCTACACCTTC.

The count of this clonotype is one. The chain employs TRBV20-1 and TRBJ2-4; TRBD1 agrees at 7 bases. The CDR3 runs 11 residues. After removal of 8 bases from V and 10 bases from J, the junction contained 8 bases not matched to a gene. Germline CDR1 and CDR2: DFQATT and SNEGSKA (reference sequence). DNA of the CDR3: TGCAGTAAGCTCGTACAGGGGATTCAGTACTTC. Its protein product is CSKLVQGIQYF.

This clonotype came up many times. The chain carries TRBV5-4 and TRBJ2-6; 9 nucleotides line up with TRBD1. With V trimmed by 4 bases and J by 11 bases, 10 bases remained unmatched. This CDR3 is built from 15 residues. Germline-derived CDR1 and CDR2 are SGHNT and YYREEE (reference sequence). CDR3 in amino acids: CASSPWGTGLDVLTF. CDR3 coding DNA: TGTGCCAGCAGCCCGTGGGGGACAGGGCTAGACGTCCTGACTTTC.

The V gene is TRBV5-5, the J gene TRBJ2-7; the D gene is possibly TRBD1 (6 bases). CDR1 and CDR2 from the germline V gene are SGHKS and YYEKEE (reference sequence). CDR3 length: 17 amino acids. V was cut by 5 bases and J by 1 base, with 22 bases left in between. The CDR3 DNA reads TGTGCCAGCAGTCGAACAGGGTCCCCAGTTCGATCCTACGAGCAGTACTTC. Amino acids: CASSRTGSPVRSYEQYF.

Turning to this clonotype: The germline gene is not matched at one end of the junction; a read error may be the cause. V and J are TRBV11-2 and TRBJ1-1; no reliable D call. CDR3 length: 16 residues. Per germline, CDR1 SGHAT and CDR2 FQNNGV. CDR3 coding DNA: TGTGTCAGCAGCTTAGAATTACAGCGAGTCAACACTGAAGCTCACTTT. It codes for CVSSLELQRVNTEAHF.

The J gene is TRBJ1-4, the V gene TRBV11-2, with a tentative D call TRBD1 (5 bases). V was pared by 8 bases and J by 8 bases, with 24 bases between. The CDR3 is 16 amino acids. The germline gives CDR1 SGHAT, CDR2 FQNNGV. CDR3: CASGLHGQVQGEKLFF. Here the CDR3 DNA reads TGTGCCAGCGGTCTTCATGGCCAGGTGCAGGGCGAAAAACTGTTTTTT.

As to this clonotype: In this CDR3 the conserved last residue, phenylalanine or tryptophan, is missing, so a read error is likely. The chain couples TRBV13 to TRBJ2-3; possible D gene TRBD1, 6 bases. CDR1 and CDR2 (germline): PRHDT, FYEKMQ (reference sequence). The CDR3 totals 14 residues. Trimming shortened V by 3 bases and J by 1 base, and 8 bases separated the two germline ends. The chain's CDR3 is CASSLGAGTDTQYH. Written as DNA, the CDR3 is TGTGCCAGCAGCTTGGGGGCGGGCACAGATACGCAGTATCAT.

This clonotype is labeled as medium-sized. This chain uses TRBV28 with TRBJ2-5, with TRBD1 matching 9 bases. Germline CDR1 reads MDHEN; CDR2 reads SYDVKM. Trimming cost V 3 bases and J 3 bases; bases outside gene matches: 2. This CDR3 contains 14 residues. CDR3 region: CASSFRTGEETQYF. The CDR3 region has the DNA TGTGCCAGCAGTTTTCGGACAGGGGAAGAGACCCAGTACTTC.